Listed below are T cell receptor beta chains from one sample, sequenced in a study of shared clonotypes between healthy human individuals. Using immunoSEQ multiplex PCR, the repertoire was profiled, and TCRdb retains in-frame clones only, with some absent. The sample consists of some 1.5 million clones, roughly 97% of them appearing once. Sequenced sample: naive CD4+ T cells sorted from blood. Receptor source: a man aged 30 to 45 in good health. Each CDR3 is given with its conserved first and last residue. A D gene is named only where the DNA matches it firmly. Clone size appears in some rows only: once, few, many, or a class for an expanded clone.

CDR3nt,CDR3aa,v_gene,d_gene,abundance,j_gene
TGTGCCAGCAGTACCCCGGGCGGGGGGCGTGAGCAGTTCTTC,CASSTPGGGREQFF,TRBV28,TRBD2,NA,TRBJ2-1
TGTGCCAGCAGCTTGGTACGTCGTGGACTGCCGGTCCTCCTTGACGAGCAGTACTTC,CASSLVRRGLPVLLDEQYF,TRBV5-8,NA,NA,TRBJ2-7
TGTGCCAGCAGTGCACTTCCAGGGACCCAAGGCACAGATACGCAGTATTTT,CASSALPGTQGTDTQYF,TRBV6-1,NA,NA,TRBJ2-3
TGTGCCAGCAGCTTAGCGGAAGGAGGCGAGCAGTACTTC,CASSLAEGGEQYF,TRBV7-2,NA,once,TRBJ2-7
TGTGCCAGCAGTTTAGGGATCGGGACAGGGATGACCGGGGAGCTGTTTTTT,CASSLGIGTGMTGELFF,TRBV28,TRBD1,NA,TRBJ2-2
TGTGCCTGGAGTGTACTTCGTAGGACTAGCGGGAGTGGAAATGAGCAGTTCTTC,CAWSVLRRTSGSGNEQFF,TRBV30,TRBD2,NA,TRBJ2-1
TGTGCCAGCAGCTTAAGCGGGAGCGACTACAATGAGCAGTTCTTC,CASSLSGSDYNEQFF,TRBV7-2,TRBD2,NA,TRBJ2-1
TGTGCCAGCAGTGGAGGATGGGGAGTCTCGGTTGTTGAAGCTTTCTTT,CASSGGWGVSVVEAFF,TRBV6-1,NA,NA,TRBJ1-1
TGTGCCAGCAGCTCTCCGGGACTAGCGGGAGGTGAGCAGTTCTTC,CASSSPGLAGGEQFF,TRBV7-2,TRBD2,NA,TRBJ2-1
TGTGCCAGCTCACCATTGGGACGTGGAGGGTGGTATGGCAATGAGCAGTTCTTC,CASSPLGRGGWYGNEQFF,TRBV18,NA,NA,TRBJ2-1
TGCGCCAGCAGTTCTGGTAGGGGCCTTTACGAGCAGTACTTC,CASSSGRGLYEQYF,TRBV5-1,NA,NA,TRBJ2-7
TGTGCCAGCAGTTCCGGCTCCGGCACAGGGGGGTGGGAGACCCAGTACTTC,CASSSGSGTGGWETQYF,TRBV9,TRBD1,NA,TRBJ2-5
TGCGCCAGCAGCACGAGCGGGAGCAGCACAGATACGCAGTATTTT,CASSTSGSSTDTQYF,TRBV5-1,TRBD2,NA,TRBJ2-3
TGTGCCACCAGCCTTACGGGGGGCTCCTACAATGAGCAGTTCTTC,CATSLTGGSYNEQFF,TRBV15,TRBD2,NA,TRBJ2-1
TGCGCCAGCAGCTTGGATCCGGCGGGGACAGGGGGCCCCGGGGAGCTGTTTTTT,CASSLDPAGTGGPGELFF,TRBV5-1,TRBD1,NA,TRBJ2-2